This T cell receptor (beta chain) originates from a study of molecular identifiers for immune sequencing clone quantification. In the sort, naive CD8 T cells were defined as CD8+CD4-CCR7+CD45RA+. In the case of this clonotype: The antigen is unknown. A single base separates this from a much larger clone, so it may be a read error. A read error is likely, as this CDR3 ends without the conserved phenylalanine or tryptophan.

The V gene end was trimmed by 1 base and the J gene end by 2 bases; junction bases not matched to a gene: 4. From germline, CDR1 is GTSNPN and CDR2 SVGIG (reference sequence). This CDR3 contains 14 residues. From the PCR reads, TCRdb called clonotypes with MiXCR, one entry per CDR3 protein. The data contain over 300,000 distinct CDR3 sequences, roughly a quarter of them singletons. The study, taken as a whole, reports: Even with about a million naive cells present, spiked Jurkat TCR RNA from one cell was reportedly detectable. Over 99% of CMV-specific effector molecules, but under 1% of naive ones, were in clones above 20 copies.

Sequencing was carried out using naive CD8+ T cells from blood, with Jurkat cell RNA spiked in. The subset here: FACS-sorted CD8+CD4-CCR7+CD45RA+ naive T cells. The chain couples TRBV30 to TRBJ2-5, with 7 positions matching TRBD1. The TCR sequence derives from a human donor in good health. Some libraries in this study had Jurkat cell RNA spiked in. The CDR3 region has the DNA TGTGCCTGGAGTGGAGGGACAGAACAAGAGACCCAGTACATC. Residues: CAWSGGTEQETQYI.